The source of this TCR beta chain is a study of cytomegalovirus exposure and HLA in healthy donors. The germline CDR1 and CDR2 sequences are SGDLS and YYNGEE. There are 16 residues in the CDR3. Trimming removed 2 bases at V and 4 bases at J, with 15 bases between. Assay: immunoSEQ multiplex PCR; the TCRdb copy retains only in-frame clones and omits some. Here the sample spans 150,000 to 180,000 clones, approximately 86% being singletons. The sample consisted of PBMCs. The chain couples TRBV9 to TRBJ2-2; weak D call: TRBD1 (5 bases). The TCR originated in a man between 18 and 35 years old in good health and CMV-seropositive. CDR3 bases: TGTGCCAGCAGCGTGGGTGTCGCAGGGCCCACCGGGGAGCTGTTTTTT. Its translation is CASSVGVAGPTGELFF.